This TCR beta chain was found in a study of cytomegalovirus exposure and HLA in healthy donors. As for the study in general: About 200 million T cells yielded 100 million to 130 million unique TCR beta sequences, as an earlier analysis found. Study conclusions and caveats: There were several of the most significant clusters that appeared linked to common viral pathogens in a later analysis. A later look showed TCR association rates differing by HLA locus, highest for DRB1 and lowest for HLA-C. Certain indistinguishable V segments, among them TRBV6-2 and TRBV6-3, were excluded.

CDR1 and CDR2 from the germline V gene are SEHNR and FQNEAQ (reference sequence). V was pared by 4 bases and J by 5 bases, with 17 bases between. CDR3 length equals 15 residues. PCR amplification relied on 60 Vbeta primers (plus 13 Jbeta primers). Generated by immunoSEQ multiplex PCR, the TCRdb table keeps only in-frame clones and is missing some. The sample includes approximately 100,000 clones, less than 85% of them seen just once. With respect to this clone: What it recognizes is unknown.

Sequencing was done on a sample of PBMCs. The receptor was derived from a woman younger than 30 in good health and CMV-seropositive. The chain combines TRBV7-9 with TRBJ2-5; the D gene is possibly TRBD2 (6 bases). The CDR3 nucleotides are TGTGCCAGCAGCTCGAGCGGCCTCGGAGGGGAGACCCAGTACTTC. Translating it yields CASSSSGLGGETQYF. The variable domain in full, with the rest retrieved from reference TRBV7-9 and TRBJ2-5, is DTGVSQNPRHKITKRGQNVTFRCDPISEHNRLYWYRQTLGQGPEFLTYFQNEAQLEKSRLLSDRFSAERPKGSFSTLEIQRTEQGDSAMYLCASSSSGLGGETQYFGPGTRLLVL.